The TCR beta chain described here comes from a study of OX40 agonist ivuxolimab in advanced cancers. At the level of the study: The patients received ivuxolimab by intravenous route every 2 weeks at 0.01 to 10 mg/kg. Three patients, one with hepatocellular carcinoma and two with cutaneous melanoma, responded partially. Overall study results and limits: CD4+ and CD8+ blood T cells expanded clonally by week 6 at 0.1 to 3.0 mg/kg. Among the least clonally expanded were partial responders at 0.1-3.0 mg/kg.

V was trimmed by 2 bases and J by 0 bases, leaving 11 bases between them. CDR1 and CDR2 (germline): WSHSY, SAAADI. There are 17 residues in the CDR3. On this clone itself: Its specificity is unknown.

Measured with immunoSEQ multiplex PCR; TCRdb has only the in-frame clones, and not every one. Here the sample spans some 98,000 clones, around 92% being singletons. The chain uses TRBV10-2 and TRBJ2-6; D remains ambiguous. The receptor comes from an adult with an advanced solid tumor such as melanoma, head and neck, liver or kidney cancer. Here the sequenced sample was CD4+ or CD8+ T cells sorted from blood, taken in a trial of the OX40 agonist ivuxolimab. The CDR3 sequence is CASSERVISSGANVLTF. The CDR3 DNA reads TGCGCCAGCAGTGAGAGAGTTATAAGCTCTGGGGCCAACGTCCTGACTTTC.